This TCR beta chain emerged from a study of blood T cell repertoires in COVID-19. This CDR3 comprises 13 residues. Germline-derived CDR1 and CDR2 are MNHEY and SVGAGI. V lost 6 bases, J lost 7 bases, and 10 bases lay in between. Patients of the Seattle cohort, enrolled during active infection, were followed longitudinally. Data came from immunoSEQ multiplex PCR; TCRdb stores just in-frame clones and leaves some out. The table has around 260,000 clones, 85% to 90% seen once. The rearrangement links TRBV6-5 to TRBJ1-6; D is perhaps TRBD1 (6 bases). Specimen: peripheral blood. This clonotype originated in a woman between 55 and 75 years old with COVID-19, enrolled during active disease. The CDR3 region has the DNA TGTGCCAGCAGACGGACAGAAAATTCACCCCTCCACTTT. It yields the protein CASRRTENSPLHF.